This T cell receptor (beta chain) was retrieved from a study of OX40 agonist ivuxolimab in advanced cancers. As for the study more broadly: The costimulatory receptor OX40 (CD134) was targeted by ivuxolimab, a fully human IgG2 agonistic monoclonal antibody. Intravenous ivuxolimab was administered to patients every 2 weeks at six dose levels: 0.01, 0.1, 0.3, 1.5, 3 and 10 mg/kg. Of the approximately 53 patients in dose escalation, around 19 had hepatocellular carcinoma, roughly 15 had melanoma, 9 had renal cell carcinoma and 9 had head and neck cancer. In the dose-escalation cohort, 82.7% of patients were male, and the mean age was approximately 64 years, with a range of about 23 to 80. Patients were allowed to have had prior anti-PD-1, anti-PD-L1 or anti-CTLA-4 therapy, and approximately 41% of the dose-escalation patients had previously received checkpoint inhibitors. Partial responses occurred in three dose-escalation patients, of whom one had hepatocellular carcinoma and two had cutaneous melanoma. Peripheral TCRbeta sequencing was intended to test whether TCR sequence diversity was altered and clonal T-cell expansion was caused by ivuxolimab. The monotherapy dose-escalation portion (N of about 50 patients) of the phase I ivuxolimab trial is reported in the paper.

Turning to this clone: No antigen is known for it. Per-nucleotide qualities are absent, and no much larger clonotype sits a single base away.

The trial excluded patients who had a history of autoimmune disease or who were on systemic immunosuppression. Peripheral blood for TCR sequencing was collected from all dose cohorts at baseline, on cycle 4 day 1, and on cycle 7 day 1. Samples were obtained from an open-label, multicenter, first-in-human phase I dose-escalation trial of ivuxolimab. Adults with locally advanced or metastatic melanoma, renal cell, hepatocellular, or head and neck squamous cell carcinoma were enrolled in the trial. Before TCR sequencing, CD4+ T cells and CD8+ T cells were sorted from peripheral blood as separate populations. To sequence the TCRbeta CDR3 region, genomic DNA was isolated from the sorted cells. The immunoSEQ Assay was used to sequence the TCRbeta CDR3 regions. TCRdb stores this immuneACCESS table with in-frame sequences only. Part of the clones is absent; in the studies checked, under half of the shortfall reflects unresolved V genes, and no reason is known for the rest. Counted in this sample were around 97,000 clones; approximately 87% of them appeared once. The ten biggest clones cover over 4.5% of the sample.

Study-level results and caveats: Partial responders in the 0.1-3.0 mg/kg groups had among the lowest normalized peripheral clonal expansion, especially among CD8+ T cells. At doses of 0.1 to 3.0 mg/kg, clonal expansion of both CD4+ and CD8+ blood T cells was observed from baseline to week 6. Which antigens the clonally expanded peripheral T cells were specific for was not determined. Low levels of normalized T-cell clonal expansion were also seen in some patients who did not respond. After ivuxolimab, expanded clones were on average more numerous among CD8+ T cells than among CD4+ T cells.

V is cut by 0 bases and J by 5 bases, and the space between the germline ends is 9 bases. CDR3 length: 14 amino acids, cysteine to phenylalanine. Left in the record is the CDR3 DNA by itself, 42 bases read in frame from the first base. CDR1 and CDR2 (SGHRS, YFSETQ) derive from the germline V gene. This clonotype was sampled from an adult with an advanced solid tumor such as melanoma, head and neck, liver or kidney cancer. The chain joins TRBV5-1 to TRBJ1-5; the D region possibly corresponds to TRBD1 (6 bases align). Sample: CD4+ or CD8+ T cells sorted from blood, taken in a trial of the OX40 agonist ivuxolimab. The DNA is as follows: TGCGCCAGCAGCTTGGGGGGGGCGGATCAGCCCCAGCATTTT. Its amino acids are CASSLGGADQPQHF.